This TCR beta chain was recovered during a study of preoperative IRX-2 immunotherapy in early breast cancer. Using immunoSEQ multiplex PCR, the repertoire was profiled, and TCRdb retains in-frame clones only, with some absent. The data show 34,000 or so clones, 90% to 95% seen once. Treatment in this sample: preoperative locoregional IRX-2 cytokine immunotherapy. This CDR3 is 15 amino acids long. After removal of 4 bases from V and 6 bases from J, the junction contained 7 bases not matched to a gene. CDR1 and CDR2 from the germline V gene are MDHEN and SYDVKM. The sample here was taken from a patient treated with IRX-2 immunotherapy. The V and J genes are TRBV28 and TRBJ2-1, with 9 bases fitting TRBD2. The sequence was obtained from a human donor with breast cancer. The CDR3: CASSSLAGVGNEQFF. In DNA, the CDR3 is TGTGCCAGCAGTTCATTAGCGGGAGTTGGCAATGAGCAGTTCTTC.